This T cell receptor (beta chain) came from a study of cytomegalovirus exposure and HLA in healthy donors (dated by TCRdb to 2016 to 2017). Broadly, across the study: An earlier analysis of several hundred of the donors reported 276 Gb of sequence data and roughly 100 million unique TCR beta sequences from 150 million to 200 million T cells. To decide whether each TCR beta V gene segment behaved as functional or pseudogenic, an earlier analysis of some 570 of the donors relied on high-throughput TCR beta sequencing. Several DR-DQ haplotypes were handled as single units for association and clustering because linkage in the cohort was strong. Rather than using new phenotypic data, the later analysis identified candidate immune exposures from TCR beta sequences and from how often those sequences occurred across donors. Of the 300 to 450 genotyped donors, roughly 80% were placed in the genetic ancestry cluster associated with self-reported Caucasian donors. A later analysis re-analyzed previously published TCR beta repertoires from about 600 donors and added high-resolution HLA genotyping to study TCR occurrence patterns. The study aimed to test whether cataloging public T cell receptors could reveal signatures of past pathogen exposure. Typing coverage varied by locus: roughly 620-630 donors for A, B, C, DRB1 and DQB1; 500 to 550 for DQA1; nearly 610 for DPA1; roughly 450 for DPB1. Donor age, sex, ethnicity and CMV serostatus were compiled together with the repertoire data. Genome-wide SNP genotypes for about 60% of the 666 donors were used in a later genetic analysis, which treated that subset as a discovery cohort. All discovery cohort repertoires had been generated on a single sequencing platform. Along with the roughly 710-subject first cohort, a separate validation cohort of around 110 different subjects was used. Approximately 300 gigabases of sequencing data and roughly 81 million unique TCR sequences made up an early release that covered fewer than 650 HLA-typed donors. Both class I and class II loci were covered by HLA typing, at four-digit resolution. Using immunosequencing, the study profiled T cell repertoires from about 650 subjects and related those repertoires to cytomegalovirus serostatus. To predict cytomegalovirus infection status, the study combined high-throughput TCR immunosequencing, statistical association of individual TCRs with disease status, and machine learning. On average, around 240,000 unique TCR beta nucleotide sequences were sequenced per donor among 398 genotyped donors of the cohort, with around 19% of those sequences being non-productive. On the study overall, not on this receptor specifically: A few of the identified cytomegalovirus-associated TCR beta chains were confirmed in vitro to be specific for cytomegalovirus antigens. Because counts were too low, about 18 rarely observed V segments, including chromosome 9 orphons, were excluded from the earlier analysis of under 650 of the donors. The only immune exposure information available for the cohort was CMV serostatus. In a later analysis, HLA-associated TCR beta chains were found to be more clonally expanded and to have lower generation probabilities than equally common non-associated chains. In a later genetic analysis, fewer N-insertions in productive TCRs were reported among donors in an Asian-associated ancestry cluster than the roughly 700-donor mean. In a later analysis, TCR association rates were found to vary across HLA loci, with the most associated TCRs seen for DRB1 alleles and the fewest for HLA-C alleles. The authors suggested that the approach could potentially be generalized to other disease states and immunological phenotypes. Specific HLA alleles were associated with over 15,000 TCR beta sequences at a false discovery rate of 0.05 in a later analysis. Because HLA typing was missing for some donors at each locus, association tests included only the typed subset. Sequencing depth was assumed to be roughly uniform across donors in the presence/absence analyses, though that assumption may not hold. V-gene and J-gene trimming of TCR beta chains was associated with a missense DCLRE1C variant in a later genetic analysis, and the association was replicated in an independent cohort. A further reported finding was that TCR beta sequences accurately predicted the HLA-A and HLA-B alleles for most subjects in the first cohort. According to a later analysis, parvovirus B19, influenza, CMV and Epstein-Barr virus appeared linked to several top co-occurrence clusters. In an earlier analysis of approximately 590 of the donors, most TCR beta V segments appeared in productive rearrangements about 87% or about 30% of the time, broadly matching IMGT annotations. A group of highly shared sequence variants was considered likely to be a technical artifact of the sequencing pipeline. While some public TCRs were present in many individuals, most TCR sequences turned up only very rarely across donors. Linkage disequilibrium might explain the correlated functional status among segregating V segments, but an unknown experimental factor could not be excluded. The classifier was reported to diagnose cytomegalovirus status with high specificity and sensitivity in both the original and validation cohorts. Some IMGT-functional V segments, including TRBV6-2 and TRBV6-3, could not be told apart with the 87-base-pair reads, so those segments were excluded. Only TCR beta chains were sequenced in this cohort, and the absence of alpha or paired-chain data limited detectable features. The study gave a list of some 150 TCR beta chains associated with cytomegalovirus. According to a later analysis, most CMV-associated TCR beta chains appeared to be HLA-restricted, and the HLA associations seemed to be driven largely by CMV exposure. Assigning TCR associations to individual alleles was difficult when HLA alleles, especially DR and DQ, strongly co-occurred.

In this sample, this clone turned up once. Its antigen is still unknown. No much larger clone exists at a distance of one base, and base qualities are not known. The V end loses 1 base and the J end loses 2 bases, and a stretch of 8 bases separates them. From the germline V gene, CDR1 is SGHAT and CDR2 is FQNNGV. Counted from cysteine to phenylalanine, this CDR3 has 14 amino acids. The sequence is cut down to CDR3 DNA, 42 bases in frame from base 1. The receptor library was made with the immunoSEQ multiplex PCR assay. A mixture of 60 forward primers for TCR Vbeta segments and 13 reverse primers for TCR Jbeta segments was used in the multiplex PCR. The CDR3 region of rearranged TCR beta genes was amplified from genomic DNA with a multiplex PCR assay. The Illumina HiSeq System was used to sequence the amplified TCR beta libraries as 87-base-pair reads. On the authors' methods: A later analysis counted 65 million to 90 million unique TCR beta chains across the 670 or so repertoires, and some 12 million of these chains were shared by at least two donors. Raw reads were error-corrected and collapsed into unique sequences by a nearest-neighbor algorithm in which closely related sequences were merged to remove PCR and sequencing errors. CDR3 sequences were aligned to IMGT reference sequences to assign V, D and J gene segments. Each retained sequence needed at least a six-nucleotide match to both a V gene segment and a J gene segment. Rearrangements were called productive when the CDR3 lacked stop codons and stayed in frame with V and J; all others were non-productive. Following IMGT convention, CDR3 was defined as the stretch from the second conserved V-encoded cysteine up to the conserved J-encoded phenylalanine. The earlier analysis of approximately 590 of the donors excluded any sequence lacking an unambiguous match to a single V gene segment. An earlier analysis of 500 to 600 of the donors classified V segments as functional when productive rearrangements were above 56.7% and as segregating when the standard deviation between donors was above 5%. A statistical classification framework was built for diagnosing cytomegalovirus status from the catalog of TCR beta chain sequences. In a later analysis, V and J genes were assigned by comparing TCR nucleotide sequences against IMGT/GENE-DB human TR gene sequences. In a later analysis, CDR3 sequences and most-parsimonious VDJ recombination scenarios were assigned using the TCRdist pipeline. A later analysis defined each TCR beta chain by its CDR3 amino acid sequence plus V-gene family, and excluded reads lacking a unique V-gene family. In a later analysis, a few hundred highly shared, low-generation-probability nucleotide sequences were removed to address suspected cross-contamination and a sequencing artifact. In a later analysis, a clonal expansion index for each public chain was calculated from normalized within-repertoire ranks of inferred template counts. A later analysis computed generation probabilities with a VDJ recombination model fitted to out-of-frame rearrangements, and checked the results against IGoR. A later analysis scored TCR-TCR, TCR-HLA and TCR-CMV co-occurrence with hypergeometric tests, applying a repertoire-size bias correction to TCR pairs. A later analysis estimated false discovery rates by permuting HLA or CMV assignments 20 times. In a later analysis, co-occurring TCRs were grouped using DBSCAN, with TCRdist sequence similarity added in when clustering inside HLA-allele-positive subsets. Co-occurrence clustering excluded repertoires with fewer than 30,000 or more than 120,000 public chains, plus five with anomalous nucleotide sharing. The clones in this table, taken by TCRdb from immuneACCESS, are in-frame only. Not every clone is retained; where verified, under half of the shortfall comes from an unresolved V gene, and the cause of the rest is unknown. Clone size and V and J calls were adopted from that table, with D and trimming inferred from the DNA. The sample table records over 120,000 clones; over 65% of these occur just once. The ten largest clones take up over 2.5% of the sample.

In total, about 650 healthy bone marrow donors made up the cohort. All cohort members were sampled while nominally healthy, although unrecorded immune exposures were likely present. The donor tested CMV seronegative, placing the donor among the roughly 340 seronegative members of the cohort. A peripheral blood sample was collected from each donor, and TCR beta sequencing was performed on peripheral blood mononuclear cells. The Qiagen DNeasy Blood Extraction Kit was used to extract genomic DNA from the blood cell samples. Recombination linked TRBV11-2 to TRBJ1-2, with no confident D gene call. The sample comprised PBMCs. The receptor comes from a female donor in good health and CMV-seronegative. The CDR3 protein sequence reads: CASSLASVNYGYTF. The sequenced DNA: TGTGCCAGCAGCTTAGCGTCTGTGAACTATGGCTACACCTTC. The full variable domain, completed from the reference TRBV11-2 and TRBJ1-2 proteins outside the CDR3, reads EAGVAQSPRYKIIEKRQSVAFWCNPISGHATLYWYQQILGQGPKLLIQFQNNGVVDDSQLPKDRFSAERLKGVDSTLKIQPAKLEDSAVYLCASSLASVNYGYTFGSGTRLTVV.